Listed below are T cell receptor beta chains from one sample, sequenced in a study of sequential checkpoint blockade in melanoma. Some clones are missing from TCRdb's copy, which holds only in-frame ones; the method was immunoSEQ multiplex PCR. The sample has approximately 12,000 clones, about 80% seen once; the top ten hold more than 45%. Sample: CD8+ T cells sorted from blood (inferred from file names), taken from a patient given nivolumab and ipilimumab in sequence. The receptors here all came from a human donor with melanoma. The CDR3 runs from the conserved cysteine through the conserved F or W. The D gene is left open where the match is weak. Where a row states a size, it is once, few, many or the class of an expanded clone; other rows omit it.

clone size: few; D gene: NA; J gene: TRBJ2-7; V gene: TRBV7-2; CDR3 DNA: TGTGCCAGCAGCTTAACTCCGACAGAACCCTACGAGCAGTACTTC; CDR3 protein: CASSLTPTEPYEQYF
clone size: NA; D gene: NA; J gene: TRBJ2-5; V gene: TRBV2; CDR3 DNA: TGTGCCAGCAGTGCGGGGGAGAACCAAGAGACCCAGTACTTC; CDR3 protein: CASSAGENQETQYF
clone size: NA; D gene: TRBD2; J gene: TRBJ2-1; V gene: TRBV5-1; CDR3 DNA: TGCGCCAGCAGCTTGGGACTAGCGGCTAGCTACAATGAGCAGTTCTTC; CDR3 protein: CASSLGLAASYNEQFF
clone size: NA; D gene: NA; J gene: TRBJ2-1; V gene: TRBV30; CDR3 DNA: TGTGCCTGGTCGCAGGTAAACAATGAGCAGTTCTTC; CDR3 protein: CAWSQVNNEQFF
clone size: once; D gene: TRBD1; J gene: TRBJ2-4; V gene: TRBV27; CDR3 DNA: TGTGCCAGCAGTCTAGGGGGCCGAGGAAACATTCAGTACTTC; CDR3 protein: CASSLGGRGNIQYF
clone size: NA; D gene: TRBD2; J gene: TRBJ2-7; V gene: TRBV9; CDR3 DNA: TGTGCCAGCAGCGCCGGCGGGGGACCCTACGAGCAGTACTTC; CDR3 protein: CASSAGGGPYEQYF
clone size: NA; D gene: NA; J gene: TRBJ2-5; V gene: TRBV6-4; CDR3 DNA: TGTGCCAGCAGTGAGTCCAGTGAAGAGACCCAGTACTTC; CDR3 protein: CASSESSEETQYF
clone size: few; D gene: NA; J gene: TRBJ2-1; V gene: TRBV5-1; CDR3 DNA: TGCGCCAGCAGCCGCGAGAGGGGGGGAACCTACAATGAGCAGTTCTTC; CDR3 protein: CASSRERGGTYNEQFF
clone size: NA; D gene: TRBD1; J gene: TRBJ1-6; V gene: TRBV15; CDR3 DNA: TGTGCCACCAGCAGAGATTTTACAGGGGCGGACTCACCCCTCCACTTT; CDR3 protein: CATSRDFTGADSPLHF
clone size: few; D gene: TRBD1; J gene: TRBJ2-7; V gene: TRBV14; CDR3 DNA: TGTGCCAGCAGCCAAGATTCGTGGGCAGGGGGCTACGAGCAGTACTTC; CDR3 protein: CASSQDSWAGGYEQYF
clone size: NA; D gene: NA; J gene: TRBJ1-3; V gene: TRBV7-9; CDR3 DNA: TGTGCCAGCAGCCCGACACCCTCTGGAAACACCATATATTTT; CDR3 protein: CASSPTPSGNTIYF
clone size: NA; D gene: NA; J gene: TRBJ2-1; V gene: TRBV5-1; CDR3 DNA: TGCGCCAGCAGCTTGGGAGGATATTGGGAGCAGTTCTTC; CDR3 protein: CASSLGGYWEQFF
clone size: once; D gene: TRBD1; J gene: TRBJ2-7; V gene: TRBV4-2; CDR3 DNA: TGTGCCAGCAGCCATGGGGGGACAGGGGTCCTTAGGTACGAGCAGTACTTC; CDR3 protein: CASSHGGTGVLRYEQYF
clone size: few; D gene: TRBD1; J gene: TRBJ1-5; V gene: TRBV5-4; CDR3 DNA: TGTGCCAGCAGCCCTGGACAGGGAGGTCAGCCCCAGCATTTT; CDR3 protein: CASSPGQGGQPQHF
clone size: NA; D gene: NA; J gene: TRBJ2-5; V gene: TRBV7-9; CDR3 DNA: TGTGCCAGCAGCTTACCACAAGAGACCCAGTACTTC; CDR3 protein: CASSLPQETQYF
clone size: NA; D gene: NA; J gene: TRBJ2-2; V gene: TRBV7-8; CDR3 DNA: TGTGCCAGCATGGCAGGGTGGGGCGGGGAGCTGTTTTTT; CDR3 protein: CASMAGWGGELFF
clone size: NA; D gene: NA; J gene: TRBJ2-7; V gene: TRBV11-2; CDR3 DNA: TGTGCCAGCAGCTTAGATGGGGGCGGGTACGAGCAGTACTTC; CDR3 protein: CASSLDGGGYEQYF
clone size: NA; D gene: TRBD2; J gene: TRBJ2-4; V gene: TRBV9; CDR3 DNA: TGTGCCAGCAGCGTAGAGTCTAGCGGGAGGGCCGTTGTCCAAAACATTCAGTACTTC; CDR3 protein: CASSVESSGRAVVQNIQYF
clone size: NA; D gene: NA; J gene: TRBJ2-2; V gene: TRBV4-2; CDR3 DNA: TGTGCCAGCAGCCAAGCGGGAGAAGAGACCGGGGAGCTGTTTTTT; CDR3 protein: CASSQAGEETGELFF
clone size: few; D gene: TRBD1; J gene: TRBJ1-5; V gene: TRBV9; CDR3 DNA: TGTGCCAGCAGCTCGACAGGGAATAGCAATCAGCCCCAGCATTTT; CDR3 protein: CASSSTGNSNQPQHF
clone size: NA; D gene: NA; J gene: TRBJ2-1; V gene: TRBV9; CDR3 DNA: TGTGCCAGCAGCGAACAGGGTAGAGTGTCCGATGAGCAGTTCTTC; CDR3 protein: CASSEQGRVSDEQFF
clone size: NA; D gene: NA; J gene: TRBJ2-3; V gene: TRBV19; CDR3 DNA: TGTGCCAGTAGTGCCTACACAGATACGCAGTATTTT; CDR3 protein: CASSAYTDTQYF
clone size: NA; D gene: TRBD1; J gene: TRBJ2-2; V gene: TRBV30; CDR3 DNA: TGTGCCTGGAGTGTCGGGACAGGGGGGAACACCGGGGAGCTGTTTTTT; CDR3 protein: CAWSVGTGGNTGELFF
clone size: NA; D gene: NA; J gene: TRBJ2-3; V gene: TRBV9; CDR3 DNA: TGTGCCAGCAGCGCGGGAACCACGGGGGCAGATACGCAGTATTTT; CDR3 protein: CASSAGTTGADTQYF
clone size: NA; D gene: NA; J gene: TRBJ1-5; V gene: TRBV11-2; CDR3 DNA: TGTGCCAGCAGTGTCACAGGAATCAATCAGCCCCAGCATTTT; CDR3 protein: CASSVTGINQPQHF
clone size: once; D gene: NA; J gene: TRBJ2-3; V gene: TRBV5-5; CDR3 DNA: TGTGCCAGCAGCTTGGAATTTTTGGAGTCAGATACGCAGTATTTT; CDR3 protein: CASSLEFLESDTQYF
clone size: NA; D gene: NA; J gene: TRBJ2-7; V gene: TRBV27; CDR3 DNA: TGTGCCAGCAGTACTATAAGGACAGTTCTCCACGAGCAGTACTTC; CDR3 protein: CASSTIRTVLHEQYF
clone size: NA; D gene: TRBD2; J gene: TRBJ2-1; V gene: TRBV19; CDR3 DNA: TGTGCCAGTAGTAAGACTAGCGGGGTATACAATGAGCAGTTCTTC; CDR3 protein: CASSKTSGVYNEQFF
clone size: NA; D gene: NA; J gene: TRBJ2-7; V gene: TRBV15; CDR3 DNA: TGTGCCACCAGCAAGGACTATCTAACCCTATACGAGCAGTACTTC; CDR3 protein: CATSKDYLTLYEQYF
clone size: NA; D gene: NA; J gene: TRBJ2-7; V gene: TRBV2; CDR3 DNA: TGTGCCAGCAGTGACGATGGAGGGAGCAGCTACTACGAGCAGTACTTC; CDR3 protein: CASSDDGGSSYYEQYF
clone size: NA; D gene: NA; J gene: TRBJ2-1; V gene: TRBV9; CDR3 DNA: TGTGCCAGCAGCGAGAAGCCGAATGAGCAGTTCTTC; CDR3 protein: CASSEKPNEQFF
clone size: NA; D gene: TRBD2; J gene: TRBJ2-1; V gene: TRBV25-1; CDR3 DNA: TGTGCCAGCAGTTTGGTGGCGGGAGGGGGTGAGCAGTTCTTC; CDR3 protein: CASSLVAGGGEQFF
clone size: NA; D gene: TRBD2; J gene: TRBJ2-7; V gene: TRBV7-9; CDR3 DNA: TGTGCCAGCAGCCCTTCGGGGGGACTAGCGTATGAGCAGTACTTC; CDR3 protein: CASSPSGGLAYEQYF
clone size: NA; D gene: TRBD2; J gene: TRBJ2-3; V gene: TRBV27; CDR3 DNA: TGTGCCAGCAGTTATGGCGGGAGTACAGATACGCAGTATTTT; CDR3 protein: CASSYGGSTDTQYF
clone size: NA; D gene: NA; J gene: TRBJ1-1; V gene: TRBV7-8; CDR3 DNA: TGTGCCAGCAGCTTAGACAGGTTTCCCACGGGGAACACTGAAGCTTTCTTT; CDR3 protein: CASSLDRFPTGNTEAFF
clone size: NA; D gene: NA; J gene: TRBJ1-1; V gene: TRBV20-1; CDR3 DNA: TGCAGTGCCCCCCGTGGGGCCGCTTTCTTT; CDR3 protein: CSAPRGAAFF
clone size: NA; D gene: NA; J gene: TRBJ2-5; V gene: TRBV2; CDR3 DNA: TGTGCCAGGACCCGAGGAGAGACCCAGTACTTC; CDR3 protein: CARTRGETQYF
clone size: NA; D gene: TRBD1; J gene: TRBJ1-4; V gene: TRBV7-9; CDR3 DNA: TGTGCCAGCCGGACAGGAACTAATGAAAAACTGTTTTTT; CDR3 protein: CASRTGTNEKLFF
clone size: NA; D gene: NA; J gene: TRBJ2-7; V gene: TRBV6-8; CDR3 DNA: TGTGCCAGCAGTATCTGGGAGGACTCCTACGAGCAGTACTTC; CDR3 protein: CASSIWEDSYEQYF
clone size: NA; D gene: NA; J gene: TRBJ2-7; V gene: TRBV4-2; CDR3 DNA: TGTGCCAGCAGCTTAGTCGGGAGCTCCTACGAGCAGTACTTC; CDR3 protein: CASSLVGSSYEQYF
clone size: NA; D gene: NA; J gene: TRBJ2-7; V gene: TRBV27; CDR3 DNA: TGTGCCAGCAGTTTTAAGGGGTACGAGCAGTACTTC; CDR3 protein: CASSFKGYEQYF
clone size: once; D gene: NA; J gene: TRBJ2-5; V gene: TRBV15; CDR3 DNA: TGTGCCACCAGCAGAGATCAGGGGACCCAAGAGACCCAGTACTTC; CDR3 protein: CATSRDQGTQETQYF
clone size: once; D gene: NA; J gene: TRBJ2-6; V gene: TRBV9; CDR3 DNA: TGTGCCAGCAGCCCCCGTTGGGACTCTTCTGGGGCCAACGTCCTGACTTTC; CDR3 protein: CASSPRWDSSGANVLTF
clone size: once; D gene: TRBD1; J gene: TRBJ1-2; V gene: TRBV6-5; CDR3 DNA: TGTGCCAGCAGTTGGGGACAGAACTATGGCTACACCTTC; CDR3 protein: CASSWGQNYGYTF
clone size: NA; D gene: TRBD2; J gene: TRBJ2-1; V gene: TRBV29-1; CDR3 DNA: TGCAGCGTTGTTTCGGGACTAGCGGAGTACAATGAGCAGTTCTTC; CDR3 protein: CSVVSGLAEYNEQFF
clone size: few; D gene: TRBD2; J gene: TRBJ2-3; V gene: TRBV28; CDR3 DNA: TGTGCCAGCAGTTTACCCAGCGGGGTCCTCACAGATACGCAGTATTTT; CDR3 protein: CASSLPSGVLTDTQYF
clone size: NA; D gene: NA; J gene: TRBJ1-2; V gene: TRBV2; CDR3 DNA: TGTGCCAGCAGCTTGGGGGGGCTCGGCTACACCTTC; CDR3 protein: CASSLGGLGYTF
clone size: NA; D gene: NA; J gene: TRBJ2-1; V gene: TRBV9; CDR3 DNA: TGTGCCAGCAGCGCCACAGAGGGGCAGTTCTTC; CDR3 protein: CASSATEGQFF